This T cell receptor (beta chain) is drawn from a study of CD4+ T cells in melanoma. Study-wide results and limits: CD8+ T cell, macrophage and B cell function reportedly correlated with neoantigen-specific CD4+ T cells.

The V gene's germline CDR1 is SGHNT and CDR2 YENEEA. Trimming at V came to 5 bases and at J to 5 bases, leaving 12 bases not matched to a gene. The CDR3 runs to 15 residues. With respect to this clone: Its antigen is still unknown.

Using immunoSEQ multiplex PCR, the repertoire was profiled, and TCRdb retains in-frame clones only, with some absent. The top ten hold about a tenth of the sample, which has roughly 15,000 clones, under 80% seen once. This chain joins TRBV11-3 and TRBJ2-7; 7 bases match TRBD1. Input material: cells from a culture (not recorded whether cultured in vitro). The receptor's source is a human donor with melanoma. CDR3 sequence reads: CASSTPRGQAHEQYF. CDR3 in DNA: TGTGCCAGCAGCACACCTCGAGGACAGGCCCACGAGCAGTACTTC.